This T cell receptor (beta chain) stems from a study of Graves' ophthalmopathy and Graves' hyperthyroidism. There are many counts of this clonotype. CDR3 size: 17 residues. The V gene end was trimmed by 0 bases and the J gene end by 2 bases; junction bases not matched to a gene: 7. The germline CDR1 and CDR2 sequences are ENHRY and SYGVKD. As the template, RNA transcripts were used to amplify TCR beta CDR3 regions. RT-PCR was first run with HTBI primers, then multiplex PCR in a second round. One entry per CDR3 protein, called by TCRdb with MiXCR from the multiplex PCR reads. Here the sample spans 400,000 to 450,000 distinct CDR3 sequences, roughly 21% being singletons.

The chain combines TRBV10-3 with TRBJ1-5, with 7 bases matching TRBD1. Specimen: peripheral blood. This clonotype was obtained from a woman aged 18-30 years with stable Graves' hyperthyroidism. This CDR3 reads CAISESRNRGGNQPQHF. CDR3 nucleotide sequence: TGTGCCATCAGTGAGTCGAGGAACAGGGGAGGCAATCAGCCCCAGCATTTT.